This entry is about one TCR beta chain. Its antigen remains undetermined. Base qualities were left out, and no much larger clone turns up one base away. Each collaborating institution followed its own protocols to collect whole blood in K2EDTA tubes. For TCRbeta analysis, collaborator samples were shipped as frozen whole blood, as isolated PBMCs, or as DNA extracted from either sample type. TCRbeta CDR3 regions were amplified from genomic DNA by means of the immunoSEQ Assay, a bias-controlled multiplex PCR. From the authors' description of their analysis: Nucleated cell counts per sample were estimated from amplification of reference gene primers within the assay. Sequence reads were collapsed and filtered to measure the absolute abundance of every unique TCRbeta CDR3 rearrangement. Productive Simpson clonality was computed per sample as the square root of Simpson's diversity index over productive rearrangements. TCRdb limited this immuneACCESS table to in-frame rearrangements with V and J called. A share of clones is missing; checked studies link under half to unresolved V genes, and the rest is unexplained. V and J calls and clone size are given by that table; D and trimming were obtained from the DNA. The sample has tens of thousands of clones on record, more than 90% of them singletons. The ten largest clonotypes hold 2% to 2.5% of the sample.

The germline V gene supplies CDR1 SGHDN and CDR2 FVKESK. V is cut back by 0 bases and J by 4 bases, with 9 bases in the junction unmatched. The CDR3 runs 17 residues from the cysteine to the phenylalanine. Solely the CDR3 DNA is kept, with 51 bases framed from the first base. This record belongs to a study of blood T cell repertoires in COVID-19 (dated by TCRdb to 2020 to 2021). Regarding the complete study: Collaborator samples came from the United States, Italy and Spain and covered acute and convalescent phases of COVID-19. The material from the prospective study consisted of cDNA or gDNA derived from T cells, B-cell-depleted T cells, or PBMCs. Subjects who had been exposed to COVID-19, were actively infected with it, or had recovered from it provided the deeply sampled blood TCRbeta repertoires that made up the dataset. The repertoires were released in a freely available public database meant as a resource for research on the immune response to SARS-CoV-2. The samples were drawn from two sources: the first 160 participants of the ongoing ImmuneRACE study, and 1,254 subjects contributed by 6 global collaborators. The sample metadata nearly always contained a de-identified subject ID, COVID-19 status, age in years and sex. Where available, HLA class I and class II types were obtained from metadata supplied by the sample provider rather than from assay-based typing. Overall study outcomes, separate from this receptor: Clinical and demographic metadata were provided uncurated, with the amount varying by source and participant.

The TCR was taken from a man between 60 and 75 years old with acute or convalescent COVID-19. The sample was peripheral blood. The chain joins TRBV14 to TRBJ2-7, with 10 junctional bases fitting TRBD2. The DNA is TGTGCCAGCAGCCAAGAGATGAGGACTAGCGGAACTTACGAGCAGTACTTC. It translates as CASSQEMRTSGTYEQYF. The reference TRBV14 and TRBJ2-7 proteins fill in what lies around the CDR3, so the full variable domain reads EAGVTQFPSHSVIEKGQTVTLRCDPISGHDNLYWYRRVMGKEIKFLLHFVKESKQDESGMPNNRFLAERTGGTYSTLKVQPAELEDSGVYFCASSQEMRTSGTYEQYFGPGTRLTVT.